This T cell receptor beta chain derives from a study of blood T cells in healthy people across ages. This clonotype has only a few counts. Primed by a sample-barcoded 5' primer and a J-beta primer mix, a second PCR proceeded for about 6 to 12 cycles. TCRdb redid the calling of the 5' RACE reads with MiXCR, one entry per CDR3 protein. The repertoire includes 550,000 to 800,000 distinct CDR3 sequences, roughly 21% of them detected once, and roughly 3.9% sits in the top ten. CDR1 and CDR2 (germline): DFQATT, SNEGSKA (reference sequence). The CDR3 is 18 residues long. Trimming took 0 bases from V and 0 from J, leaving 19 bases between them.

This clonotype originated in a man between 65 and 80 years old in good health. The J gene is TRBJ2-3, the V gene TRBV20-1; D is ambiguous. Sequencing was carried out using blood. CDR3 nucleotides: TGCAGTGCTAGAGATCCAGCGATCGTTTTTTCTAGCACAGATACGCAGTATTTT. Its protein product is CSARDPAIVFSSTDTQYF.